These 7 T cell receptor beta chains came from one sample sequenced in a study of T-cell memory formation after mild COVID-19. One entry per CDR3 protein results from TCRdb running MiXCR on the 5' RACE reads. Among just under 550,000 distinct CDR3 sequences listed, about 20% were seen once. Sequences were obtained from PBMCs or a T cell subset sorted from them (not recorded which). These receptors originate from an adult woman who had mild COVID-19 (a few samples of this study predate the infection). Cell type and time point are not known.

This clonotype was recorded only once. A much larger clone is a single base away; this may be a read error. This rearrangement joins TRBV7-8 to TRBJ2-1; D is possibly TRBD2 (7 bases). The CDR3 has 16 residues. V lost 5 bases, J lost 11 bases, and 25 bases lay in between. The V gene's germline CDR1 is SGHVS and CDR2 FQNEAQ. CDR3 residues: CASSPMGGLEGQQQFF. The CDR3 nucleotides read TGTGCCAGCAGCCCTATGGGAGGACTAGAGGGACAACAGCAGTTCTTC.

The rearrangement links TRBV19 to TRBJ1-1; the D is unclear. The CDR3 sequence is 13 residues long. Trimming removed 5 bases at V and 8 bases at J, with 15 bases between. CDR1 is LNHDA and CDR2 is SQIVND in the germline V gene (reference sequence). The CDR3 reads CASSFRAAGEAFF. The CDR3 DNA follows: TGTGCCAGTAGTTTTCGAGCAGCCGGCGAAGCTTTCTTT.

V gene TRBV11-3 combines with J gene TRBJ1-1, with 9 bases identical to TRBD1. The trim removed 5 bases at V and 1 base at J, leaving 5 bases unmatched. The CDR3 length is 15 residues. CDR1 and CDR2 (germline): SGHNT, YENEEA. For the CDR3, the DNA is TGTGCCAGCAGCAACCGGACAGGGGCGAACACTGAAGCTTTCTTT. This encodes CASSNRTGANTEAFF.

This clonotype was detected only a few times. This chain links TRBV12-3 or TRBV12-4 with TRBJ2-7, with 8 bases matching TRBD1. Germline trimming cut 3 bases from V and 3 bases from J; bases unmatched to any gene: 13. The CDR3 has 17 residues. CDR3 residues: CASSLWQGADLYYEQYF. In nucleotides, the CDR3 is TGTGCCAGCAGTTTGTGGCAGGGGGCTGATCTGTACTACGAGCAGTACTTC.

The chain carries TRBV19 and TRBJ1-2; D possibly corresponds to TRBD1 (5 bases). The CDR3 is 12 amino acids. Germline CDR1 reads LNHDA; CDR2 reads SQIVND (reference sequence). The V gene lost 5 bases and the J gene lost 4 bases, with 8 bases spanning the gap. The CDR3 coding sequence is TGTGCCAGTAGTTACAGGCGCTATGGCTACACCTTC. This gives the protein CASSYRRYGYTF. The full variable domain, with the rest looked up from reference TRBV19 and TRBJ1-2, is DGGITQSPKYLFRKEGQNVTLSCEQNLNHDAMYWYRQDPGQGLRLIYYSQIVNDFQKGDIAEGYSVSREKKESFPLTVTSAQKNPTAFYLCASSYRRYGYTFGSGTRLTVV.

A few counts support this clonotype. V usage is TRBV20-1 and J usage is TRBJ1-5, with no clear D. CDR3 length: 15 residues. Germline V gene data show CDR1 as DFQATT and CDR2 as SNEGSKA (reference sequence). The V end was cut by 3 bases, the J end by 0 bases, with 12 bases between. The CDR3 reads CSASLGFHSNQPQHF. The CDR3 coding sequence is TGCAGTGCTAGCCTAGGATTCCATAGCAATCAGCCCCAGCATTTT.

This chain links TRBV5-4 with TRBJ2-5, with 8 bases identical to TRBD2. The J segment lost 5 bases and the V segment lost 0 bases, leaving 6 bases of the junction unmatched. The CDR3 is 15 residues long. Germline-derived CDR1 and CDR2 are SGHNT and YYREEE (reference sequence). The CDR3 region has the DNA TGTGCCAGCAGCTTGGTCGGGGGGGCTGGTGAGACCCAGTACTTC. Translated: CASSLVGGAGETQYF.